The T cell receptor (beta chain) under discussion was sequenced for a study of tissue T cells after allogeneic stem cell transplantation. Profiled with immunoSEQ multiplex PCR; TCRdb holds only in-frame clones, not every one. The sample includes more than 2,000 clones, approximately 49% of them seen just once. The length of the CDR3 is 14 residues. Germline V lookup: CDR1 SNHLY, CDR2 FYNGKV (reference sequence). Trimming cost V 1 base and J 2 bases, with 7 bases left between them. This clone has only a few counts. Gene names denote mouse genes. Read data end 1 residue before the CDR3 end; the end is taken from the germline J gene. Time point given: mouse harvest day 14 after allogeneic transplant. Each mouse received 10^7 T-cell-depleted marrow cells plus 10^6 splenic CD5+ T cells by tail vein. B6 (H2b) cells into BALB/c (H2d) mice; tissues taken at day 7 or 14.

This sequence joins TRBV3 and TRBJ2-5; TRBD2 might be the D (6 bases). This receptor was taken from a female BALB/c mouse given C57BL/6 T cells with graft-versus-host disease after an allogeneic hematopoietic cell transplant. The sample comprised gut tissue. CDR3 bases read: TGTGCCAGCAGCTTAGTTGGGGGCCAAGACACCCAGTAC. Amino acids: CASSLVGGQDTQY. The full-length CDR3 reads as CASSLVGGQDTQYF.